This T cell receptor (beta chain) was sequenced in a study of blood T cells in healthy people across ages. The use of a sample-barcoded 5' primer and a J-beta primer mix characterized a second PCR of roughly 6 to 11 cycles. Every individual sample yielded 2.5 million or more paired-end reads (each containing CDR3). A single record per CDR3 protein comes from TCRdb applying MiXCR to the 5' RACE reads. The sample yields almost 1 million distinct CDR3 sequences, roughly 47% seen once. Germline-derived CDR1 and CDR2 are KGHDR and SFDVKD. V lost 11 bases to trimming and J lost 10 bases; unmatched junction nucleotides: 19. The CDR3 sequence is 15 residues long. Each donor gave roughly 9.1 milliliters of peripheral blood.

This chain uses TRBV24-1 with TRBJ2-3; 8 nucleotides agree with TRBD1. What was sequenced was blood. This TCR derives from a woman in her sixties or seventies in good health. The CDR3 here is CAISPGTGSRRSQYF. CDR3 bases: TGTGCCATCTCGCCGGGGACAGGCTCTAGAAGATCGCAGTATTTT.